The clone carrying this T cell receptor beta chain has at least ten counts. These data come from a study of identical twins. Template switching added a universal primer binding site, and final cDNA carried unique molecular identifiers. TCRdb ran MiXCR on the 5' RACE reads and lists one entry per CDR3 protein. The sample records about 240,000 distinct CDR3 sequences, 6% to 8.5% being singletons. The V and J ends lost 3 bases and 6 bases respectively, with 8 bases between them. Germline-derived CDR1 and CDR2 are SEHNR and FQNEAQ (reference sequence). The CDR3 spans 13 residues. These sequences were also reported in another study, on yellow fever vaccine responses in identical twins.

This TCR came from a woman aged 18-29 years in good health. The sample comprised CD8+ T cells sorted from blood. The rearrangement uses TRBV7-9 and TRBJ2-2, with D unresolved. The CDR3 protein is CASSFAGPGELFF. DNA of the CDR3: TGTGCCAGCAGCTTTGCCGGGCCCGGGGAGCTGTTTTTT.